These 24 T cell receptor beta chains were sequenced from one sample in a study of OX40 agonist ivuxolimab in advanced cancers. Only in-frame clones appear in the TCRdb table, and some are missing; sequencing was by immunoSEQ multiplex PCR. The table has 25,000 to 30,000 clones, about 86% seen once. The material was CD4+ or CD8+ T cells sorted from blood, obtained in a trial of the OX40 agonist ivuxolimab. These receptors all come from an adult with an advanced solid tumor such as melanoma, head and neck, liver or kidney cancer.

The V call is TRBV6-6, the J call TRBJ2-1; TRBD2 matches 13 bases. The germline V gene has CDR1 MNHNY and CDR2 SVGAGI (reference sequence). The junction had 5 bases not matched to a gene; V was cut back by 6 bases and J by 3 bases. The CDR3 spans 16 residues. This CDR3 reads CASSLGTSGIYNEQFF. For the CDR3, the DNA is TGTGCCAGCAGCCTCGGGACTAGCGGGATCTACAATGAGCAGTTCTTC.

The table lists this clone with a few counts. V gene TRBV9 combines with J gene TRBJ1-1; D is perhaps TRBD1 (5 bases). CDR3 size: 13 residues. Germline assignment: CDR1 SGDLS and CDR2 YYNGEE. V was pared by 1 base and J by 1 base, with 5 bases between. CDR3 sequence (DNA): TGTGCCAGCAGCGTAACAGGGAACACTGAAGCTTTCTTT. Translating gives CASSVTGNTEAFF.

V gene TRBV2 combines with J gene TRBJ2-1; D possibly corresponds to TRBD2 (5 bases). There are 14 residues in the CDR3. The germline gives CDR1 SNHLY, CDR2 FYNNEI. V was cut by 3 bases and J by 8 bases, with 14 bases left in between. The CDR3 bases are TGTGCCAGCAGTGATTCACTAGTCGTCGATGAGCAGTTCTTC. Amino acids: CASSDSLVVDEQFF.

This clone was recorded once. The V gene is TRBV2, the J gene TRBJ2-3; D remains unclear. The CDR3 extends over 15 amino acids. From germline, CDR1 is SNHLY and CDR2 FYNNEI. V lost 8 bases and J lost 0, with 15 bases in between. CDR3 in amino acids: CASGYGILSTDTQYF. DNA of the CDR3: TGTGCCAGCGGCTACGGCATATTAAGCACAGATACGCAGTATTTT.

The genes are TRBV9 and TRBJ2-3; 9 bases are shared with TRBD2. The V segment lost 0 bases and the J segment 0 bases; nucleotides outside the gene matches: 5. This CDR3 spans 17 amino acids. Germline CDR1 SGDLS, CDR2 YYNGEE. The CDR3 loop reads CASSVVGGGASTDTQYF. CDR3 nucleotides: TGTGCCAGCAGCGTAGTCGGCGGGGGGGCAAGCACAGATACGCAGTATTTT.

This chain uses TRBV27 with TRBJ2-7; weak D call: TRBD2 (5 bases). The CDR3 is 16 amino acids. CDR1 MNHEY and CDR2 SMNVEV come from the germline V gene (reference sequence). Trimming took off 5 bases at V and 0 bases at J, with 17 bases between the two ends. The CDR3 DNA is TGTGCCAGCAGTCCGAGTTCGTACCGGGGCTCCTACGAGCAGTACTTC. It translates to CASSPSSYRGSYEQYF.

V is TRBV28 and J is TRBJ2-1; 7 nucleotides line up with TRBD2. V lost 2 bases, J lost 8 bases, and 9 bases stayed unmatched. There are 15 residues in the CDR3. Germline-derived CDR1 and CDR2 are MDHEN and SYDVKM. In nucleotides, the CDR3 is TGTGCCAGCAGTTTAGGGGCGGGGGATCTCGATGAGCAGTTCTTC. As protein: CASSLGAGDLDEQFF.

The table lists this clone with a few counts. This chain joins TRBV7-9 and TRBJ2-7, with 8 bases fitting TRBD1. The CDR3 has 15 amino acids. Trimming at V came to 5 bases and at J to 2 bases, leaving 8 bases not matched to a gene. Germline-derived CDR1 and CDR2 are SEHNR and FQNEAQ (reference sequence). The CDR3 sequence is CASSPGQGLTYEQYF. CDR3 in DNA: TGTGCCAGCAGCCCAGGACAGGGCCTTACCTACGAGCAGTACTTC.

V is TRBV4-1 and J is TRBJ1-1; possible D gene TRBD1, 5 bases. Trimming left V 0 bases short and J 1 base short, with 6 bases between. The germline CDR1 and CDR2 sequences are MGHRA and YSYEKL. The CDR3 has 14 amino acids. Written as DNA, the CDR3 is TGCGCCAGCAGCCAAGACAGGGCGAACACTGAAGCTTTCTTT. It encodes CASSQDRANTEAFF.

This chain uses TRBV7-9 with TRBJ1-5; no clear D. Trimming removed 3 bases from V and 3 bases from J, with 3 bases in between. The CDR3 totals 12 residues. Germline V lookup: CDR1 SEHNR, CDR2 FQNEAQ (reference sequence). This CDR3 reads CASSFNNQPQHF. CDR3 DNA sequence: TGTGCCAGCAGCTTCAACAATCAGCCCCAGCATTTT. The full variable domain, in which reference TRBV7-9 and TRBJ1-5 provide the parts outside the CDR3, is DTGVSQNPRHKITKRGQNVTFRCDPISEHNRLYWYRQTLGQGPEFLTYFQNEAQLEKSRLLSDRFSAERPKGSFSTLEIQRTEQGDSAMYLCASSFNNQPQHFGDGTRLSIL.

The V call is TRBV18, the J call TRBJ2-1; 9 bases match TRBD1. Germline values: CDR1 KGHSH, CDR2 LQKENI. CDR3 size: 20 residues. The V segment lost 3 bases and the J segment 4 bases; nucleotides outside the gene matches: 19. In DNA form, the CDR3 reads TGTGCCAGCTCACCTAACGACAGGGGGGTAGGGCCTAGCAGATACAATGAGCAGTTCTTC. Protein sequence: CASSPNDRGVGPSRYNEQFF. Filled out from reference TRBV18 and TRBJ2-1, the complete variable domain reads NAGVMQNPRHLVRRRGQEARLRCSPMKGHSHVYWYRQLPEEGLKFMVYLQKENIIDESGMPKERFSAEFPKEGPSILRIQQVVRGDSAAYFCASSPNDRGVGPSRYNEQFFGPGTRLTVL.

The chain recombines TRBV5-4 with TRBJ2-7; D ambiguous. The CDR3 sequence is 13 residues long. Germline CDR1 is SGHNT and CDR2 is YYREEE (reference sequence). V dropped 4 bases and J dropped 7 bases, with 15 bases sitting between them. CDR3 loop: CASSLGPPREQYF. CDR3 nucleotides: TGTGCCAGCAGCCTTGGACCGCCCCGGGAGCAGTACTTC.

The chain is built from TRBV6-1 and TRBJ2-1; 10 bases are shared with TRBD2. The germline V gene encodes CDR1 MNHNS and CDR2 SASEGT. The CDR3 sequence is 16 residues long. Losses at the gene ends were 2 bases for V and 6 bases for J; bases not matched to a gene: 7. CDR3 sequence: CASSEILAGALNEQFF. CDR3 DNA: TGTGCCAGCAGTGAAATCCTAGCGGGGGCCCTCAATGAGCAGTTCTTC.

This chain links TRBV11-2 with TRBJ2-5; maybe TRBD2 (6 bases). CDR3 length: 14 residues. Per the germline V gene, CDR1 is SGHAT and CDR2 is FQNNGV. Trimming stripped 2 bases from V and 5 bases from J, with 12 bases between. CDR3 DNA sequence: TGTGCCAGCAGCTTATTTGTAGCGGAGGAGACCCAGTACTTC. This codes for CASSLFVAEETQYF.

As regards this clone: A junction end diverges from the germline sequence, so it may reflect a read error. The V gene is TRBV13, the J gene TRBJ2-1; 12 nucleotides align to TRBD2. The CDR3 runs 16 residues. Germline CDR1 and CDR2: PRHDT and FYEKMQ (reference sequence). DNA of the CDR3: TGTGCCAGCAGCTTCGGACTAGCGGGAACCTATAATGAGCAGTTCTTC. This gives the protein CASSFGLAGTYNEQFF.

This CDR3 is CAWSPLAEQFF. CDR3 coding DNA: TGTGCCTGGAGTCCTCTAGCTGAGCAGTTCTTC. The J gene is TRBJ2-1, the V gene TRBV30; possibly TRBD2 for D (5 bases). The CDR3 is made up of 11 amino acids. Germline CDR1 and CDR2: GTSNPN and SVGIG (reference sequence). V lost 2 bases to trimming and J lost 9 bases, with 8 bases between them.

This clone was counted a single time. The chain combines TRBV5-4 with TRBJ2-2; 8 bases are a match to TRBD1. This CDR3 has 15 amino acids. Germline lookup yields CDR1 SGHNT and CDR2 YYREEE (reference sequence). After removal of 4 bases from V and 5 bases from J, the junction contained 7 bases not matched to a gene. CDR3 nucleotide sequence: TGTGCCAGCAGCCCGGACAGGGATGGTACCGGGGAGCTGTTTTTT. Translating gives CASSPDRDGTGELFF.

This clone was seen only once. This chain links TRBV15 with TRBJ2-7; 13 bases line up with TRBD2. The CDR3 covers 17 residues. J lost 1 base, V lost 4 bases, and 7 bases had no gene match. Germline V gives CDR1 LNHNV, CDR2 YYDKDF (reference sequence). Here the CDR3 DNA reads TGTGCCACCAGCAAGGGACTAGCGGGGTTCTCTTCCTACGAGCAGTACTTC. This sequence encodes CATSKGLAGFSSYEQYF.

V gene TRBV7-9 combines with J gene TRBJ1-5; D is undetermined. CDR1 and CDR2 (germline): SEHNR, FQNEAQ (reference sequence). This CDR3 contains 16 residues. Trimming cost V 5 bases and J 5 bases, with 19 bases left between them. CDR3 residues: CASSDLGLGVDQPQHF. DNA of the CDR3: TGTGCCAGCAGCGACCTTGGTTTAGGCGTCGATCAGCCCCAGCATTTT.

The V call is TRBV7-2, the J call TRBJ1-5; D not certain. Trimming shortened V by 3 bases and J by 4 bases, and 10 bases separated the two germline ends. Per germline, CDR1 SGHTA and CDR2 FQGNSA. The CDR3 totals 14 residues. The chain's CDR3 is CASSFPGRNQPQHF. In DNA form, the CDR3 reads TGTGCCAGCAGCTTTCCGGGCAGAAATCAGCCCCAGCATTTT.

This chain links TRBV2 with TRBJ1-2; 10 positions agree with TRBD1. J lost 2 bases, V lost 3 bases, and 6 bases had no gene match. From germline, CDR1 is SNHLY and CDR2 FYNNEI. This CDR3 has 16 amino acids. CDR3 DNA sequence: TGTGCCAGCAGTGATCGGACAGGGGGTGCGAACTATGGCTACACCTTC. It is translated as CASSDRTGGANYGYTF.

The V and J genes are TRBV27 and TRBJ2-7; D may be TRBD1 (6 bases). The CDR3 has 14 amino acids. From germline, CDR1 is MNHEY and CDR2 SMNVEV (reference sequence). V was cut by 2 bases and J by 5 bases, with 13 bases left in between. The CDR3 here is CASSLAQGAHEQYF. The CDR3, as DNA: TGTGCCAGCAGTTTAGCACAGGGAGCCCACGAGCAGTACTTC.

This rearrangement joins TRBV7-9 to TRBJ1-1, with D perhaps matching TRBD1 (6 bases). Germline V gene sequence: CDR1 SEHNR, CDR2 FQNEAQ (reference sequence). This CDR3 contains 15 residues. V dropped 10 bases and J dropped 0 bases, with 18 bases sitting between them. CDR3 amino acids: CATLKRGNVNTEAFF. The CDR3 region has the DNA TGTGCCACCCTAAAGAGGGGGAACGTGAACACTGAAGCTTTCTTT.

V is TRBV2 and J is TRBJ2-1, with a possible D match to TRBD1 (6 bases). The CDR3 runs to 16 residues. Trimming shortened V by 3 bases and J by 4 bases, and 16 bases separated the two germline ends. Germline CDR1 reads SNHLY; CDR2 reads FYNNEI. The CDR3 here is CASSEVVQGVYNEQFF. CDR3 bases: TGTGCCAGCAGTGAGGTGGTACAGGGAGTTTACAATGAGCAGTTCTTC.